These 21 T cell receptor beta chains were sequenced from one sample in a study of cytomegalovirus exposure and HLA in healthy donors. The PCR had 60 Vbeta and 13 Jbeta primers. Clones were read by immunoSEQ multiplex PCR, and TCRdb kept only the in-frame ones, dropping some. The profile shows 100,000 or so clones, approximately 81% of them singletons. Sequenced input: PBMCs. The receptors originated from a man aged 30 to 45 in good health and CMV-seronegative.

The chain has TRBV6-5 and TRBJ2-3; D is possibly TRBD2 (6 bases). Germline V gene sequence: CDR1 MNHEY, CDR2 SVGAGI. V was shortened by 0 bases and J by 13 bases, with 17 bases between the two germline ends. The CDR3 consists of 14 residues. The CDR3 loop is CASSYSRGADYKYF. For the CDR3, the DNA is TGTGCCAGCAGTTACTCGAGGGGAGCGGACTATAAGTATTTT.

The V call is TRBV4-3, the J call TRBJ2-3; 8 positions match TRBD2. Per the germline V gene, CDR1 is LGHNA and CDR2 is YSLEER. Unmatched junction bases numbered 12, after V lost 4 bases and J lost 0 bases. This CDR3 spans 18 amino acids. CDR3 nucleotides: TGCGCCAGCAGCCCCGGACTAGCAGTAACGCAAAGCACAGATACGCAGTATTTT. Translating it yields CASSPGLAVTQSTDTQYF.

The gene calls are TRBV5-8 and TRBJ1-5; perhaps TRBD1 as D (5 bases). CDR3 length: 16 amino acids. V lost 0 bases to trimming and J lost 3 bases, with 13 bases between them. CDR1 is SGHTS and CDR2 is YDEGEE in the germline V gene. In DNA form, the CDR3 reads TGTGCCAGCAGCTTGGGGGCAGGGCGATACAATCAGCCCCAGCATTTT. This gives the protein CASSLGAGRYNQPQHF.

The table lists this clone with a count of one. The germline gene is not matched at one end of the junction; a read error may be the cause. This chain joins TRBV7-2 and TRBJ2-3; 10 bases fit TRBD2. Germline CDR1 reads SGHTA; CDR2 reads FQGNSA. The CDR3 runs to 14 residues. CDR3 coding DNA: TGTGCCAGCAGCCCTAGCGGGGGCACATATACGCAGTATTTT. Translating gives CASSPSGGTYTQYF.

The chain employs TRBV5-1 and TRBJ1-5; possible D gene TRBD1, 5 bases. The CDR3 contains 12 residues. The germline V and J ends were trimmed by 8 bases and 4 bases, with 10 bases remaining between them. CDR1 and CDR2 from the germline V gene are SGHRS and YFSETQ. The CDR3 is CARSGGNQPQHF. The CDR3 nucleotides are TGCGCCAGAAGCGGGGGGAATCAGCCCCAGCATTTT. Together with reference TRBV5-1 and TRBJ1-5, the CDR3 gives the full variable domain: KAGVTQTPRYLIKTRGQQVTLSCSPISGHRSVSWYQQTPGQGLQFLFEYFSETQRNKGNFPGRFSGRQFSNSRSEMNVSTLELGDSALYLCARSGGNQPQHFGDGTRLSIL.

J is TRBJ2-5 and V is TRBV27, with D possibly TRBD2 on 6 matching bases. In germline, CDR1 is MNHEY, CDR2 SMNVEV (reference sequence). V was shortened by 5 bases and J by 2 bases, with 18 bases between the two germline ends. This CDR3 spans 16 amino acids. The CDR3 region has the DNA TGTGCCAGCAGTCCGCTGGGGCGGGGAACACAAGAGACCCAGTACTTC. Translated, it gives CASSPLGRGTQETQYF.

The genes are TRBV27 and TRBJ2-7; D is possibly TRBD2 (5 bases). The CDR3 loop spans 16 amino acids. V was clipped by 0 bases and J by 3 bases, with 15 bases between them. The germline V gene encodes CDR1 MNHEY and CDR2 SMNVEV (reference sequence). CDR3 coding DNA: TGTGCCAGCAGTTTATCTCGGGGTGATCTTAACTACGAGCAGTACTTC. Protein product: CASSLSRGDLNYEQYF.

This chain connects TRBV6-5 to TRBJ1-1, with 9 bases that match TRBD1. CDR1 is MNHEY, CDR2 SVGAGI, per germline. CDR3 length equals 14 residues. The junction had 7 bases not matched to a gene; V was cut back by 6 bases and J by 5 bases. CDR3 region: CASSSRQGGTEAFF. CDR3 coding DNA: TGTGCCAGCAGCTCGAGACAGGGGGGGACTGAAGCTTTCTTT.

The chain has TRBV19 and TRBJ1-5; 8 positions match TRBD1. The CDR3 length is 18 residues. With V trimmed by 7 bases and J by 0 bases, 14 bases remained unmatched. Looked up from germline, CDR1 is LNHDA and CDR2 is SQIVND (reference sequence). The CDR3 loop reads CASISPDRVFHSNQPQHF. DNA for the CDR3: TGTGCCAGTATTTCCCCGGACAGGGTGTTTCATAGCAATCAGCCCCAGCATTTT.

The CDR3 DNA reads TGTGCCAGCAGCTTATTCGAGCGGACTAATGAAAAACTGTTTTTT. As protein: CASSLFERTNEKLFF. The chain uses TRBV7-6 and TRBJ1-4; D uncertain. CDR3 length: 15 amino acids. V dropped 2 bases and J dropped 2 bases, with 9 bases sitting between them. Germline CDR1 is SGHVS and CDR2 is FNYEAQ.

Only one count was recorded for this clone. The CDR3 region is CASSYSAGPNYGYTF. The CDR3 DNA is TGTGCCAGCAGTTACTCGGCAGGCCCCAACTATGGCTACACCTTC. The chain combines TRBV6-5 with TRBJ1-2; no firm D call. V dropped 0 bases and J dropped 2 bases, with 10 bases sitting between them. The CDR3 contains 15 residues. Germline CDR1 is MNHEY and CDR2 is SVGAGI.

V gene TRBV28 combines with J gene TRBJ2-7, with D possibly TRBD2 on 7 matching bases. The CDR3 has 15 amino acids. The ends were cut back, 7 bases at V and 2 bases at J, with 18 bases in the middle. Germline-derived CDR1 and CDR2 are MDHEN and SYDVKM. The CDR3 spells CASITSGGPAYEQYF. CDR3 DNA: TGTGCCAGCATCACCTCCGGGGGGCCCGCCTACGAGCAGTACTTC.

The chain is built from TRBV28 and TRBJ2-7; 10 bases map to TRBD1. Germline CDR1 is MDHEN and CDR2 is SYDVKM. The CDR3 contains 14 residues. The junction had 5 bases not matched to a gene; V was cut back by 6 bases and J by 3 bases. In nucleotides, the CDR3 is TGTGCCAGCAGGGGGACAGGGGCGCTCTACGAGCAGTACTTC. Encoded protein: CASRGTGALYEQYF.

The V and J genes are TRBV6-5 and TRBJ1-1, with D possibly TRBD1 on 5 matching bases. V was cut by 2 bases and J by 4 bases, with 8 bases left in between. The germline CDR1 and CDR2 sequences are MNHEY and SVGAGI. The CDR3 runs to 13 residues. The CDR3 loop reads CASSYGRVTEAFF. The CDR3 DNA sequence: TGTGCCAGCAGTTACGGCAGGGTCACTGAAGCTTTCTTT.

The chain links TRBV7-9 to TRBJ1-5, with 9 nucleotides matching TRBD1. The CDR3 length is 18 residues. In germline, CDR1 is SEHNR, CDR2 FQNEAQ (reference sequence). The V gene end was trimmed by 5 bases and the J gene end by 2 bases; junction bases not matched to a gene: 13. The chain's CDR3 is CASSRSNRQGVGNQPQHF. CDR3 nucleotide sequence: TGTGCCAGCAGCCGATCAAACCGACAGGGGGTTGGCAATCAGCCCCAGCATTTT.

The V and J genes are TRBV6-4 and TRBJ1-5; TRBD1 matches at 10 bases. Germline V CDR1 and CDR2: MRHNA, SNTAGT. The CDR3 is 16 residues long. The junction had 6 bases not matched to a gene; V was cut back by 5 bases and J by 2 bases. This CDR3 is CASSWDRGGGNQPQHF. DNA of the CDR3: TGTGCCAGCAGTTGGGACAGGGGAGGTGGCAATCAGCCCCAGCATTTT.

The genes are TRBV28 and TRBJ2-1; D gene uncertain. The length of the CDR3 is 15 residues. Per the germline V gene, CDR1 is MDHEN and CDR2 is SYDVKM. V lost 7 bases and J lost 0, with 13 bases in between. The CDR3 region has the DNA TGTGCCAGCACCACATCAGTCAGCTCCTACAATGAGCAGTTCTTC. It is translated as CASTTSVSSYNEQFF. Full variable domain (missing parts from reference TRBV28 and TRBJ2-1): DVKVTQSSRYLVKRTGEKVFLECVQDMDHENMFWYRQDPGLGLRLIYFSYDVKMKEKGDIPEGYSVSREKKERFSLILESASTNQTSMYLCASTTSVSSYNEQFFGPGTRLTVL.

The J gene is TRBJ1-4, the V gene TRBV30; maybe TRBD1 (6 bases). Germline V gene sequence: CDR1 GTSNPN, CDR2 SVGIG (reference sequence). The CDR3 length is 12 residues. V lost 4 bases and J 7 bases, leaving 10 bases between the germline ends. The CDR3 region is CAWNRDIEKLFF. The DNA for the CDR3 is TGTGCCTGGAACAGGGACATTGAAAAACTGTTTTTT.

The V gene is TRBV29-1, the J gene TRBJ2-7, with TRBD1 as a possible D gene (6 bases). CDR3 length equals 12 residues. Germline-derived CDR1 and CDR2 are SQVTM and ANQGSEA. Deletions cut 8 bases from V and 2 bases from J, with 13 bases between. CDR3 nucleotide sequence: TGCAGCATATCGGGACAAACCTACGAGCAGTACTTC. Translated: CSISGQTYEQYF.

The chain uses TRBV28 and TRBJ1-1, with D perhaps matching TRBD1 (5 bases). The CDR3 extends over 15 amino acids. CDR1 and CDR2 from the germline V gene are MDHEN and SYDVKM. The V and J ends lost 3 bases and 0 bases respectively, with 11 bases between them. In DNA form, the CDR3 reads TGTGCCAGCAGTTTTTCTGACAGCTTGAACACTGAAGCTTTCTTT. Its translation: CASSFSDSLNTEAFF.

J is TRBJ2-6 and V is TRBV25-1; D is perhaps TRBD1 (6 bases). The germline gives CDR1 MGHDK, CDR2 SYGVNS. Between the trimmed V and J ends, which lost 4 bases and 1 base, there was a span of 17 bases. The length of the CDR3 is 18 residues. The CDR3 DNA reads as TGTGCCAGCAGTGCACCACAGGGTGCCCCGTCTGGGGCCAACGTCCTGACTTTC. This translates into CASSAPQGAPSGANVLTF. Together with reference TRBV25-1 and TRBJ2-6, the CDR3 gives the full variable domain: EADIYQTPRYLVIGTGKKITLECSQTMGHDKMYWYQQDPGMELHLIHYSYGVNSTEKGDLSSESTVSRIRTEHFPLTLESARPSHTSQYLCASSAPQGAPSGANVLTFGAGSRLTVL.